These 3 T cell receptor beta chains came from one sample sequenced in a study of T cells in Graves' hyperthyroidism and ophthalmopathy. TCR beta CDR3 regions were amplified from RNA. First-round RT-PCR with HTBI primers amplified the TCR CDR3 region. TCRdb ran MiXCR on the multiplex PCR reads and lists one entry per CDR3 protein. The data hold hundreds of thousands of distinct CDR3 sequences, with approximately 14% observed a single time. Material: blood. These receptors all come from a woman aged 55-75 years with Graves' ophthalmopathy.

This clonotype has ten or more counts. The rearrangement uses TRBV7-3 and TRBJ2-1; TRBD2 aligns across 8 bases. The germline V gene encodes CDR1 SGHTA and CDR2 FQGTGA. The CDR3 is 15 amino acids. V lost 8 bases, J lost 6 bases, and 12 bases stayed unmatched. The CDR3 region is CASVFGGLVANEQFF. The CDR3 DNA follows: TGTGCCAGCGTCTTCGGGGGACTAGTTGCCAATGAGCAGTTCTTC.

The V call is TRBV7-3, the J call TRBJ2-1, with TRBD1 matching 9 bases. Unmatched junction bases numbered 8, after V lost 2 bases and J lost 6 bases. This CDR3 contains 16 residues. Germline V gene data show CDR1 as SGHTA and CDR2 as FQGTGA. The CDR3 spells CASSLGGDRAANEQFF. In DNA, the CDR3 is TGTGCCAGCAGCTTAGGGGGGGACAGGGCTGCCAATGAGCAGTTCTTC.

The sample holds one count of this clonotype. The gene calls are TRBV20-1 and TRBJ2-1, with 8 bases fitting TRBD2. The germline CDR1 and CDR2 sequences are DFQATT and SNEGSKA (reference sequence). The trim removed 6 bases at V and 6 bases at J, leaving 7 bases unmatched. CDR3 size: 13 residues. The DNA for the CDR3 is TGCAGTGCCCCCCGGGGGGGCATCAATGAGCAGTTCTTC. Translated, it gives CSAPRGGINEQFF.